The following is a TCR beta chain sequence with its context. This record comes from a study of blood T cells in healthy people across ages. With a J-beta primer mix and a sample-barcoded 5' primer, a second PCR ran about 7 to 12 cycles. TCRdb fed the 5' RACE reads into MiXCR, producing one record per CDR3 protein. The sample holds about 780,000 distinct CDR3 sequences, around two thirds seen once. The CDR3 runs 16 residues. Germline V gives CDR1 SGHRS, CDR2 YFSETQ. The V segment lost 4 bases and the J segment 1 base; nucleotides outside the gene matches: 11. The clonotype was recovered from a man under 40 in good health. The chain recombines TRBV5-1 with TRBJ2-7; 7 nucleotides line up with TRBD1. The sequencing sample was made of blood. CDR3 in DNA: TGCGCCAGCAGCGCGAAAAGACAGGGAAGGTCCTACGAGCAGTACTTC. Its translation: CASSAKRQGRSYEQYF.